One and the same sample provided the 5 T cell receptor beta chains below, sequenced in a study of T cells in women clearing cervical HPV infection. Produced via immunoSEQ multiplex PCR; TCRdb's table is partial and in-frame only. The specimen's table records some 23,000 clones. The specimen was blood buffy coat. The receptor source for this set is a woman aged 18 to 75 with a cervical HPV16 infection that either progressed to CIN3+ or cleared (not recorded which).

Notes on this clone: The read stops 3 residues short of the end of the CDR3; the missing end is completed from the germline J gene. The chain uses TRBV20-1 and TRBJ2-5; 10 nucleotides match TRBD2. CDR1 and CDR2 from the germline V gene are DFQATT and SNEGSKA (reference sequence). CDR3 size: 14 residues. V dropped 6 bases and J dropped 2; count of bases not matched to a gene: 6. The CDR3 here is CSARTSGLQETQYF. CDR3 bases read: TGCAGTGCAAGGACTAGCGGACTGCAAGAGACC.

Remarks on this clone: The sequenced fragment ends 3 residues before the CDR3 boundary, so the rest is inferred from the germline J gene. The chain recombines TRBV20-1 with TRBJ2-5, with TRBD2 matching 10 bases. CDR1 is DFQATT and CDR2 is SNEGSKA in the germline V gene (reference sequence). This CDR3 is built from 14 residues. Trimming removed 1 base from V and 2 bases from J; junction bases left unmatched: 1. CDR3 amino acids: CSARGTSGQETQYF. The CDR3 DNA, read in part, is TGCAGTGCTAGAGGGACTAGCGGTCAAGAGACC.

Worth noting for this clone: The read halts 3 residues ahead of the CDR3 end, with the missing end drawn from the germline J gene. The chain carries TRBV20-1 and TRBJ1-5, with D possibly TRBD1 on 5 matching bases. This CDR3 has 15 residues. CDR1 and CDR2 (germline): DFQATT, SNEGSKA (reference sequence). V dropped 1 base and J dropped 0 bases, with 10 bases sitting between them. The part of the CDR3 DNA that was read is TGCAGTGCTAGAGGGGGGGGAAATAGCAATCAGCCC. The encoded protein is CSARGGGNSNQP. The entire CDR3 reads CSARGGGNSNQPQHF.

On this clone itself: The sequence runs out 3 residues before the end of the CDR3; the remainder is reconstructed from the germline J gene. V gene TRBV13 combines with J gene TRBJ1-1; tentatively, D is TRBD1 (5 bases). The germline CDR1 and CDR2 sequences are PRHDT and FYEKMQ (reference sequence). The CDR3 loop spans 15 amino acids. The ends were cut back, 4 bases at V and 5 bases at J, with 17 bases in the middle. The CDR3 DNA, read in part, is TGTGCCAGCAGCTCGGTAGACAGAGCAAGTACTGAA. The encoded protein is CASSSVDRASTE. The CDR3, in full, reads CASSSVDRASTEAFF.

In the case of this clone: Read data end 3 residues before the CDR3 end; the end is taken from the germline J gene. The V call is TRBV2, the J call TRBJ2-7; maybe TRBD2 (7 bases). Per germline, CDR1 SNHLY and CDR2 FYNNEI. The V gene lost 7 bases and the J gene lost 6 bases, with 16 bases spanning the gap. CDR3 length: 13 amino acids. The CDR3 bases that were read are TGTGCCAGCAATTTTCGAGGGGGGGGCGAG. The encoded protein is CASNFRGGGE. The full CDR3 reads CASNFRGGGEQYF.